Reported below is one T cell receptor (beta chain). This record comes from a study of control samples from healthy donors and cancer patients. Method: immunoSEQ multiplex PCR; TCRdb's copy keeps in-frame clones and lacks some. Found here are about 120,000 clones, around 87% of them singletons; the top ten hold approximately 2.9%. CDR1 is LGHDT and CDR2 is YNNKEL in the germline V gene (reference sequence). There are 15 residues in the CDR3. Trimming stripped 0 bases from V and 6 bases from J, with 12 bases between. The rearrangement uses TRBV3-1 (or the pseudogene TRBV3-2) and TRBJ1-5; the D gene is possibly TRBD1 (5 bases). The source material was blood. The receptor was isolated from a man in his 60s in good health. DNA for the CDR3: TGTGCCAGCAGCCAAGATCTGGGGGGTCCTCAGCCCCAGCATTTT. It translates to CASSQDLGGPQPQHF.